This T cell receptor (beta chain) was retrieved from a study of blood T cell repertoires in COVID-19. The overall study: Material from acute and convalescent COVID-19 was sourced from the United States, Italy and Spain. T cells, B-cell-depleted T cells, or PBMCs provided the cDNA or gDNA that served as material.

V was pared by 2 bases and J by 2 bases, with 7 bases of the junction left unmatched. Germline CDR1 reads SGHDT; CDR2 reads YYEEEE. The CDR3 spans 15 residues. The assay was immunoSEQ multiplex PCR, and TCRdb's table has in-frame clones only and misses some. The table includes about 70,000 clones, nearly 85% detected once. The sequenced material came from peripheral blood. This receptor was identified in a woman aged 55-70 years with acute or convalescent COVID-19. This sequence joins TRBV5-6 and TRBJ2-7, with 7 bases lining up with TRBD1. As DNA, the CDR3 is TGTGCCAGCAGCTTCGCAGACAGGGCGGCCTACGAGCAGTACTTC. Protein: CASSFADRAAYEQYF.